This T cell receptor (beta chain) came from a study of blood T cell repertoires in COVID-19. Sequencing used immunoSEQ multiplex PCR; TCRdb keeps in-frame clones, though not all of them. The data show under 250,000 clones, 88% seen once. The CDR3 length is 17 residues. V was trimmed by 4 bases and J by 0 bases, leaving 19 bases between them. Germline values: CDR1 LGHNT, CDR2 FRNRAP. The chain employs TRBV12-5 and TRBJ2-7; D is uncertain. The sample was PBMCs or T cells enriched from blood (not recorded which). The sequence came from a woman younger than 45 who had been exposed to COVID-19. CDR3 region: CASGSLPTVAISYEQYF. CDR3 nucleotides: TGTGCTAGTGGTTCCTTACCCACCGTTGCTATCTCCTACGAGCAGTACTTC.